This T cell receptor (beta chain) appears in the sequencing data of a study of blood T cell repertoires in COVID-19. At the level of the study: The United States, Italy and Spain provided the acute and convalescent COVID-19 samples. Sources were T cells, B-cell-depleted T cells, or PBMCs; the material itself was cDNA or gDNA.

In the authors' methods: Using reference gene primer amplification, nucleated cell counts were estimated. Here immunoSEQ multiplex PCR was the method, and the copy in TCRdb shows in-frame clones only, minus some. Clone size and the V and J calls come from that table; the DNA yielded D and trimming. The sample records around 60,000 clones, around four fifths being singletons. Germline values: CDR1 MNHEY, CDR2 SMNVEV (reference sequence). The CDR3 is made up of 16 amino acids. Unmatched junction bases numbered 12, after V lost 7 bases and J lost 1 base. This clone has only a few counts. Material for sequencing was peripheral blood. The chain employs TRBV27 and TRBJ1-1; TRBD1 agrees at 7 bases. The clonotype originates from a man in his 70s with acute or convalescent COVID-19. In DNA, the CDR3 is TGTGCCAGCAATTGGTACCCGACAGGGTCGAACACTGAAGCTTTCTTT. This translates into CASNWYPTGSNTEAFF.